The source of this T cell receptor (beta chain) is a study of T cell repertoires in cytomegalovirus infection (dated by TCRdb to about 2019). Describing the broader study: Peptide stimulations targeted recently identified HLA-C-restricted CMV epitopes, whose presentation resists viral immunomodulation, together with well-studied HLA-B-restricted epitopes. The HLA type of each donor mattered for the analysis, because public TCR beta signatures pointed to carriage of CMV infection along with the matching HLA type.

Sequencing instrument: Illumina HiSeq 1500. Using fastp trimming at Q25 and MiXCR clonotype assembly, TCRdb reanalyzed the public sequencing data and kept in-frame beta chains. All rows with the same CDR3 protein become a single entry with the most common DNA and genes. A total of about 890,000 distinct CDR3 sequences appear in this sample, around 32% of them only once. The top ten constitute 13% of the sample. Per the germline V gene (reference sequence), MNHEY is the CDR1 and SMNVEV is the CDR2. After removal of 7 bases from V and 4 bases from J, the junction retains 8 bases not matched to a gene. From cysteine to phenylalanine, the CDR3 is 14 amino acids long. Only the CDR3 portion is preserved as DNA: 42 bases, with reading frame beginning at the first base. This clonotype has more than one count but fewer than ten. Which antigen it targets is not known. Per-nucleotide qualities are absent, and no much larger clonotype sits a single base away.

The treatment or condition label for this specimen denotes: in vitro stimulation with specific CMV peptide epitopes to enrich CMV-specific T cells. The study at large found these results: The ex vivo response was dominated by HLA-C-restricted CMV-specific TCR beta clonotypes, which also provided the single most frequent clonotype in two of eight donors. In both this cohort and an independent approximately 400-donor cohort, the cumulative frequency of public TCR beta family members distinguished carriers of CMV infection plus the relevant HLA type.

The sequenced sample was cultured CD8+ T cells from PBMCs, obtained from culture after CMV antigen stimulation. This chain joins TRBV27 to TRBJ1-2; 8 junctional bases match TRBD1. The TCR originated in a human donor in good health (CMV status not recorded). Some clones in this sample may be carry-over from other donors' samples. The DNA sequence is as follows: TGTGCCAGCATTACGACAGGGGAGTTCTATGGCTACACCTTC. It translates as CASITTGEFYGYTF.